Sequencing of this T cell receptor (beta chain) was carried out in a study of cytotoxic CD8 clonotypes in ibrutinib-treated CLL. At the level of the study: The taking of response samples occurred after a median roughly 12 months of treatment, with a range of 6 to 36. Mean yields were approximately 270,000 productive templates and 80,000 to 95,000 productive rearrangements per sample. Study-wide results and caveats: Clonality was higher at ibrutinib response and returned toward baseline at progression.

On this clone: No antigen is known for it.

Sequencing sought depths of 1 in 200,000 to 1 in 1 million T cells. Using immunoSEQ multiplex PCR, the repertoire was profiled, and TCRdb retains in-frame clones only, with some absent. The table lists 85,000 or so clones, about 85% of them singletons, with about 4.8% in the top ten. The CDR3 loop spans 12 amino acids. The clonotype originates from a human donor with chronic lymphocytic leukemia. Specimen: PBMCs, collected after 12 months of ibrutinib treatment. This rearrangement joins TRBV21-1 to TRBJ1-2. TRBV21-1 is designated a pseudogene. The CDR3 DNA reads TGTGCCCTCCCCCCTTTTCACTATGGCTACACCTTC. It encodes CALPPFHYGYTF.